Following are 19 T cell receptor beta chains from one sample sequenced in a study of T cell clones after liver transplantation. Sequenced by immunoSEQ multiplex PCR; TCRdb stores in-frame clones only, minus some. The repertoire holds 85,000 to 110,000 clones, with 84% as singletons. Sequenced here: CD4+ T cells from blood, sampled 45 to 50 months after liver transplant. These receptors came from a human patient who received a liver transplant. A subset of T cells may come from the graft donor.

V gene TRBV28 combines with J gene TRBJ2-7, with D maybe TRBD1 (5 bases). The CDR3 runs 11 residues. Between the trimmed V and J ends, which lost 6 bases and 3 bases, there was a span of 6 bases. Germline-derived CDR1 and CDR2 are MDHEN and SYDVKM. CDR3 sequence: CASRDIYEQYF. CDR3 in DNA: TGTGCCAGCAGGGACATCTACGAGCAGTACTTC. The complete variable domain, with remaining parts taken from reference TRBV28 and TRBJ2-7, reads DVKVTQSSRYLVKRTGEKVFLECVQDMDHENMFWYRQDPGLGLRLIYFSYDVKMKEKGDIPEGYSVSREKKERFSLILESASTNQTSMYLCASRDIYEQYFGPGTRLTVT.

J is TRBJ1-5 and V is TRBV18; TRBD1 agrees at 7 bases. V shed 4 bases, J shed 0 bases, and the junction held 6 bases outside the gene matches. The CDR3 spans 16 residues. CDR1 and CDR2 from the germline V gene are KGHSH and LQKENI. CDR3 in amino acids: CASSLGQAYSNQPQHF. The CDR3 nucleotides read TGTGCCAGCTCACTCGGACAGGCGTATAGCAATCAGCCCCAGCATTTT.

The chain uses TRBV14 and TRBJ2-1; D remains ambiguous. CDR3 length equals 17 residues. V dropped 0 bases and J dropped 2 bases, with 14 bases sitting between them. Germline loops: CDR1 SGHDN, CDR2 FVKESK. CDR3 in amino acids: CASSQEWARRPYNEQFF. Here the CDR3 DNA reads TGTGCCAGCAGCCAAGAATGGGCCAGGCGCCCCTACAATGAGCAGTTCTTC.

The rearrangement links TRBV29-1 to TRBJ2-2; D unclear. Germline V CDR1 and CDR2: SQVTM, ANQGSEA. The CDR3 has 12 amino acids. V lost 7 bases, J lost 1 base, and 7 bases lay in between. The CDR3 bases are TGCAGCGGAGGACGGAACACCGGGGAGCTGTTTTTT. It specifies CSGGRNTGELFF.

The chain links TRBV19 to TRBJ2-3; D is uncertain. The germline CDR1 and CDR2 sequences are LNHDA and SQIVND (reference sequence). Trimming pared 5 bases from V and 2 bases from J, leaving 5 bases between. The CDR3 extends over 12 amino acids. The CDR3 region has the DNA TGTGCCAGTAGTCCCAACACAGATACGCAGTATTTT. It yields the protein CASSPNTDTQYF. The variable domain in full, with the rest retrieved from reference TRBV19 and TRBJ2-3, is DGGITQSPKYLFRKEGQNVTLSCEQNLNHDAMYWYRQDPGQGLRLIYYSQIVNDFQKGDIAEGYSVSREKKESFPLTVTSAQKNPTAFYLCASSPNTDTQYFGPGTRLTVL.

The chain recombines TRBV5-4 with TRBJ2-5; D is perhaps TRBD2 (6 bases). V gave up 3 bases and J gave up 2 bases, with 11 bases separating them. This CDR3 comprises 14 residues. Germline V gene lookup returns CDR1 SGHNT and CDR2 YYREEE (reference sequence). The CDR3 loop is CASSSVAEQETQYF. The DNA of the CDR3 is TGTGCCAGCAGCTCTGTAGCGGAGCAAGAGACCCAGTACTTC.

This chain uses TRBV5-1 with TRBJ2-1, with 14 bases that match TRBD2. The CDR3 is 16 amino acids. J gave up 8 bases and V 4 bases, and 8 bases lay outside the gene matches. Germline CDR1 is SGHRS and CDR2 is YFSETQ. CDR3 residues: CASSLRGTSGSHEQFF. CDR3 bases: TGCGCCAGCAGCCTCCGGGGGACTAGCGGGAGCCATGAGCAGTTCTTC.

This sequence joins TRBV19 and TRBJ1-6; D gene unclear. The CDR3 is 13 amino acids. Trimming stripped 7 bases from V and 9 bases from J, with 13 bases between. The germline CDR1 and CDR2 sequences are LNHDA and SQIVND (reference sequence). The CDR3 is CASTPRAFSPLHF. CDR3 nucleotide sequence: TGTGCCAGTACCCCTCGGGCCTTTTCACCCCTCCACTTT.

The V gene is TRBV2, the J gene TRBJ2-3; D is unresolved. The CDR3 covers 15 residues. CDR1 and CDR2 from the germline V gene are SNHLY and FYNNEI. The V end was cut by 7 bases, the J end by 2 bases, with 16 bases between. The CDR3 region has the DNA TGTGCCAGCACGACGTTACGGGCCCTCACAGATACGCAGTATTTT. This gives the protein CASTTLRALTDTQYF.

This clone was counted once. The CDR3 coding sequence is TGCAGCGTCCTTTTCAGGGCCACTGAAGCTTTCTTT. Protein product: CSVLFRATEAFF. J is TRBJ1-1 and V is TRBV29-1; D possibly corresponds to TRBD1 (5 bases). V lost 6 bases, J lost 4 bases, and 12 bases lay in between. Germline V gene data show CDR1 as SQVTM and CDR2 as ANQGSEA. The CDR3 is made up of 12 amino acids.

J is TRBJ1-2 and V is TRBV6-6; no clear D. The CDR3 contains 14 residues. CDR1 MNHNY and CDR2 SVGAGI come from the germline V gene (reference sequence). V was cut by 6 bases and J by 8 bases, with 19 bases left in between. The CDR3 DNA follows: TGTGCCAGCAGGGAAGGTGTCAAGTTCGGGGGCTACACCTTC. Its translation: CASREGVKFGGYTF.

CDR3 protein: CASSYLPSGSFDNEQFF. As DNA, the CDR3 is TGCGCCAGCAGCTACCTTCCTAGCGGGAGTTTCGACAATGAGCAGTTCTTC. This chain links TRBV5-1 with TRBJ2-1; TRBD2 agrees at 10 bases. The CDR3 has 17 residues. The V gene's germline CDR1 is SGHRS and CDR2 YFSETQ. After removal of 3 bases from V and 5 bases from J, the junction contained 11 bases not matched to a gene.

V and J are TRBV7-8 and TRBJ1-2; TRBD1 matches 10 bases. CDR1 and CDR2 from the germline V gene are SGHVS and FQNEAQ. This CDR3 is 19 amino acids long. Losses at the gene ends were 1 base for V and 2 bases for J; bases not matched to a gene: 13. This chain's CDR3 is CASSLGDRGRGVLNYGYTF. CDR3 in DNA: TGTGCCAGCAGCTTAGGGGACAGGGGAAGGGGAGTATTAAACTATGGCTACACCTTC.

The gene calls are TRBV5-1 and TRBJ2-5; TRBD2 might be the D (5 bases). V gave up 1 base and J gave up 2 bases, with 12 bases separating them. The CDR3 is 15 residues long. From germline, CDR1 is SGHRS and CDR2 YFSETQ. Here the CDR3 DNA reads TGCGCCAGCAGCTTGACTAGTATACCGCAAGAGACCCAGTACTTC. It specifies CASSLTSIPQETQYF.

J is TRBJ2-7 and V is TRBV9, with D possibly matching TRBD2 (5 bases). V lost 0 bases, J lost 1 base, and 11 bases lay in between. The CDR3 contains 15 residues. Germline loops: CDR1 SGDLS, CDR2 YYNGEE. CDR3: CASSVGVGGSYEQYF. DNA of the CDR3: TGTGCCAGCAGCGTAGGAGTAGGAGGTTCCTACGAGCAGTACTTC.

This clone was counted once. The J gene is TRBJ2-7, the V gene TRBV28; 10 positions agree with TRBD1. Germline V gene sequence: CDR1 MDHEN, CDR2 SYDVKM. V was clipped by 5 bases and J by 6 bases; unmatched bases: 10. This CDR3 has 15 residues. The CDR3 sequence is CASSPPGTGVGEQYF. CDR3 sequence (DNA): TGTGCCAGCAGTCCACCGGGGACAGGGGTTGGCGAGCAGTACTTC.

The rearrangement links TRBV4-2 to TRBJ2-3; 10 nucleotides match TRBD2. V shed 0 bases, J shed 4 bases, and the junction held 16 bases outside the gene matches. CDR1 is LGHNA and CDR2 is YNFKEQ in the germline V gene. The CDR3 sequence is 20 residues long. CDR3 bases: TGTGCCAGCAGCCAAGAGTCCCTAGCGGGAGTAGGTTTGCGGGCAGATACGCAGTATTTT. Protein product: CASSQESLAGVGLRADTQYF.

The CDR3: CASSLAPTGSTEAFF. The CDR3, as DNA: TGCGCCAGCAGCTTGGCCCCTACAGGGAGCACTGAAGCTTTCTTT. The rearrangement uses TRBV5-1 and TRBJ1-1; maybe TRBD1 (6 bases). The CDR3 has 15 amino acids. V lost 0 bases and J 4 bases, leaving 13 bases between the germline ends. Germline V gene data show CDR1 as SGHRS and CDR2 as YFSETQ. The full variable domain, with the rest looked up from reference TRBV5-1 and TRBJ1-1, is KAGVTQTPRYLIKTRGQQVTLSCSPISGHRSVSWYQQTPGQGLQFLFEYFSETQRNKGNFPGRFSGRQFSNSRSEMNVSTLELGDSALYLCASSLAPTGSTEAFFGQGTRLTVV.

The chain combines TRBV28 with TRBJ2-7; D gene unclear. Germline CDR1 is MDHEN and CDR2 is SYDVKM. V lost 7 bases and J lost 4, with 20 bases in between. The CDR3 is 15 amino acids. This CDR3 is CASIVVGGSHYEQYF. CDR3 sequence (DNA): TGTGCCAGCATAGTAGTTGGCGGTTCCCATTACGAGCAGTACTTC.